This TCR beta chain is drawn from a study of T cell repertoires in cytomegalovirus infection. Study-wide context: Recently identified HLA-C-restricted and well-studied HLA-B-restricted CMV epitopes were used.

TCRdb reprocessed the reads via MiXCR and lists one record per CDR3 protein. The table has approximately 730,000 distinct CDR3 sequences, roughly 28% seen once. V was pared by 8 bases and J by 0 bases, with 20 bases between. CDR3 size: 17 residues. Germline V lookup: CDR1 SNHLY, CDR2 FYNNEI. This clonotype has more than one count but fewer than ten. Antigen specificity is unknown. This chain joins TRBV2 and TRBJ1-3, with D unresolved. This TCR was sampled from a human donor in good health (CMV status not recorded). Some clones in this sample may be carry-over from other donors' samples. Sequenced here: cultured CD8+ T cells from PBMCs, sampled from culture after CMV antigen stimulation. The CDR3 bases are TGTGCCAGCTCTCTTAACCACGACGGGAGCTCTGGAAACACCATATATTTT. This sequence encodes CASSLNHDGSSGNTIYF.